These 22 T cell receptor beta chains were sequenced from one sample in a study of tumor-infiltrating lymphocytes in localized non-small cell lung cancer. Libraries were prepared by immunoSEQ multiplex PCR; TCRdb keeps only in-frame clonotypes and omits some of them. The repertoire holds around 17,000 clones, with more than 60% as singletons. The material sequenced was lung tumor tissue. Receptors were obtained from a human donor with non-small cell lung cancer.

V is TRBV2 and J is TRBJ2-7; D is possibly TRBD1 (6 bases). The CDR3 sequence is 13 residues long. The ends were cut back, 6 bases at V and 2 bases at J, with 11 bases in the middle. Germline-derived CDR1 and CDR2 are SNHLY and FYNNEI. The CDR3 coding sequence is TGTGCCAGCAGGGCTACAGGGACCTACGAGCAGTACTTC. Translating gives CASRATGTYEQYF.

V is TRBV19 and J is TRBJ1-2; 7 bases line up with TRBD1. J lost 0 bases, V lost 5 bases, and 6 bases had no gene match. The germline gives CDR1 LNHDA, CDR2 SQIVND (reference sequence). The CDR3 sequence is 15 residues long. Here the CDR3 DNA reads TGTGCCAGTAGTCCCTCAGGGGGGTCTAACTATGGCTACACCTTC. This translates into CASSPSGGSNYGYTF.

This rearrangement joins TRBV20-1 to TRBJ2-1; no definite D call. Trimming took 3 bases from V and 3 from J, leaving 3 bases between them. CDR1 and CDR2 (germline): DFQATT, SNEGSKA (reference sequence). The CDR3 is made up of 11 amino acids. The CDR3 loop is CSASNYNEQFF. For the CDR3, the DNA is TGCAGTGCTAGCAACTACAATGAGCAGTTCTTC.

The chain recombines TRBV7-2 with TRBJ1-1; TRBD1 agrees at 7 bases. The length of the CDR3 is 14 residues. Germline V CDR1 and CDR2: SGHTA, FQGNSA. Trimming cost V 4 bases and J 4 bases; bases outside gene matches: 6. CDR3 loop: CASSWRQGGTEAFF. The CDR3 coding sequence is TGTGCCAGCAGCTGGAGACAGGGAGGCACTGAAGCTTTCTTT. Complete variable domain (other parts from reference TRBV7-2 and TRBJ1-1): GAGVSQSPSNKVTEKGKDVELRCDPISGHTALYWYRQSLGQGLEFLIYFQGNSAPDKSGLPSDRFSAERTGGSVSTLTIQRTQQEDSAVYLCASSWRQGGTEAFFGQGTRLTVV.

The V and J genes are TRBV1 and TRBJ2-7. TRBV1 is a recognized pseudogene. This CDR3 has 11 amino acids. The CDR3 sequence is CTSSQEDEQYF. CDR3 DNA sequence: TGCACCAGCAGCCAAGAGGACGAGCAGTACTTC.

The rearrangement joins TRBV6-5 to TRBJ1-2, with 8 bases fitting TRBD1. The J segment lost 7 bases and the V segment lost 0 bases, leaving 4 bases of the junction unmatched. CDR3 length equals 14 residues. Germline-derived CDR1 and CDR2 are MNHEY and SVGAGI. CDR3 sequence reads: CASSYSNRGFGYTF. In DNA form, the CDR3 reads TGTGCCAGCAGTTACTCGAACAGGGGGTTTGGCTACACCTTC.

The J gene is TRBJ2-7, the V gene TRBV7-9; 9 nucleotides agree with TRBD2. This CDR3 has 13 amino acids. V trimming: 11 bases; J trimming: 0 bases; junction bases outside the gene matches: 5. From germline, CDR1 is SEHNR and CDR2 FQNEAQ (reference sequence). The CDR3 nucleotides read TGTGCCTGGGATAGCGGGAGCTCCTACGAGCAGTACTTC. Translating it yields CAWDSGSSYEQYF.

With respect to this clone: The junction does not match germline at one end; this may be a read error. This chain uses TRBV18 with TRBJ1-2, with D perhaps TRBD1 (5 bases). The CDR3 consists of 14 residues. Germline assignment: CDR1 KGHSH and CDR2 LQKENI. The chain's CDR3 is CAGSPGSGLRGYTF. CDR3 nucleotides: TGTGCCGGCTCACCGGGGTCGGGGCTGCGTGGCTACACCTTC.

The chain joins TRBV6-6 to TRBJ2-1; 8 bases are shared with TRBD2. With 4 bases clipped from V and 6 bases from J, the junction kept 8 bases outside the gene matches. In germline, CDR1 is MNHNY, CDR2 SVGAGI (reference sequence). The CDR3 length is 15 residues. The CDR3 region is CASSSRVAGPNEQFF. The CDR3 region has the DNA TGTGCCAGCAGTTCCCGGGTAGCGGGACCCAATGAGCAGTTCTTC.

J is TRBJ2-7 and V is TRBV18; unclear D gene. Germline CDR1 reads KGHSH; CDR2 reads LQKENI. V was pared by 1 base and J by 2 bases, with 15 bases between. The CDR3 contains 16 residues. CDR3 region: CASSPRVTAGTYEQYF. The DNA of the CDR3 is TGTGCCAGCTCACCACGGGTAACGGCTGGGACCTACGAGCAGTACTTC.

This clone was counted once. CDR3 DNA sequence: TGTGCCAGCAGCGCCCAGACAGGGGGTGAAGCTTTCTTT. Translation gives CASSAQTGGEAFF. The chain uses TRBV7-3 and TRBJ1-1; TRBD1 matches 9 bases. J was trimmed by 7 bases and V by 5 bases; bases with no gene match: 5. The germline V gene has CDR1 SGHTA and CDR2 FQGTGA. The CDR3 spans 13 residues.

This clone came up a few times. The chain links TRBV7-3 to TRBJ2-7; D is unresolved. Trimming stripped 2 bases from V and 2 bases from J, with 13 bases between. This CDR3 is built from 15 residues. The V gene's germline CDR1 is SGHTA and CDR2 FQGTGA. The CDR3 reads CASSLVPGDTYEQYF. DNA for the CDR3: TGTGCCAGCAGCTTAGTGCCCGGAGACACCTACGAGCAGTACTTC.

The CDR3 loop reads CASSLETSGGQYF. CDR3 coding DNA: TGTGCCAGCAGCTTGGAGACTAGCGGGGGACAGTACTTC. The chain carries TRBV5-6 and TRBJ2-7, with 12 bases matching TRBD2. The CDR3 contains 13 residues. CDR1 is SGHDT, CDR2 YYEEEE, per germline. The junction had 2 bases not matched to a gene; V was cut back by 0 bases and J by 10 bases. The whole variable domain, filled in from reference TRBV5-6 and TRBJ2-7, reads DAGVTQSPTHLIKTRGQQVTLRCSPKSGHDTVSWYQQALGQGPQFIFQYYEEEERQRGNFPDRFSGHQFPNYSSELNVNALLLGDSALYLCASSLETSGGQYFGPGTRLTVT.

CDR3 bases: TGTGCCAGCAGCATGGGACAGGGTGGCTACGAGCAGTACTTC. Translating gives CASSMGQGGYEQYF. The V gene is TRBV7-9, the J gene TRBJ2-7; TRBD1 aligns across 9 bases. In germline, CDR1 is SEHNR, CDR2 FQNEAQ (reference sequence). Trimming at V came to 5 bases and at J to 3 bases, leaving 5 bases not matched to a gene. The CDR3 is 14 residues long.

J is TRBJ2-2 and V is TRBV5-1; 7 nucleotides match TRBD2. Germline trimming cut 0 bases from V and 6 bases from J; bases unmatched to any gene: 2. The CDR3 length is 14 residues. The germline CDR1 and CDR2 sequences are SGHRS and YFSETQ. The CDR3 nucleotides read TGCGCCAGCAGCTTGGACGGGAGGTCCGGGGAGCTGTTTTTT. It encodes CASSLDGRSGELFF. Variable domain in full (rest from reference TRBV5-1 and TRBJ2-2): KAGVTQTPRYLIKTRGQQVTLSCSPISGHRSVSWYQQTPGQGLQFLFEYFSETQRNKGNFPGRFSGRQFSNSRSEMNVSTLELGDSALYLCASSLDGRSGELFFGEGSRLTVL.

The chain recombines TRBV4-1 with TRBJ2-7; 11 bases match TRBD2. The germline CDR1 and CDR2 sequences are MGHRA and YSYEKL. V was pared by 4 bases and J by 1 base, with 3 bases of the junction left unmatched. The CDR3 consists of 15 residues. CDR3 sequence reads: CASSRGLAESYEQYF. The CDR3 DNA reads TGCGCCAGCAGCCGGGGACTAGCGGAATCCTACGAGCAGTACTTC.

The J gene is TRBJ2-2, the V gene TRBV27; 8 nucleotides agree with TRBD1. V dropped 5 bases and J dropped 2; count of bases not matched to a gene: 4. Germline V CDR1 and CDR2: MNHEY, SMNVEV (reference sequence). This CDR3 region has 15 residues. The CDR3 DNA is TGTGCCAGCAGTCGGACAGGGCCCAACACCGGGGAGCTGTTTTTT. This gives the protein CASSRTGPNTGELFF.

Written as DNA, the CDR3 is TGTGCCAGCAGCATCGAGCCGAACACTGAAGCTTTCTTT. Its translation is CASSIEPNTEAFF. The V call is TRBV7-9, the J call TRBJ1-1; D call uncertain. CDR3 length equals 13 residues. Between the trimmed V and J ends, which lost 5 bases and 1 base, there was a span of 8 bases. CDR1 and CDR2 (germline): SEHNR, FQNEAQ (reference sequence).

This clone was counted a few times. This sequence joins TRBV14 and TRBJ2-7; D is ambiguous. Per germline, CDR1 SGHDN and CDR2 FVKESK. V lost 4 bases to trimming and J lost 2 bases, with 15 bases between them. The CDR3 contains 15 residues. The CDR3 DNA sequence: TGTGCCAGCAGCCGCGACACTCGTTACACCTACGAGCAGTACTTC. Residues: CASSRDTRYTYEQYF.

The gene calls are TRBV9 and TRBJ2-5; TRBD1 matches at 9 bases. This CDR3 region has 14 residues. V trimming: 4 bases; J trimming: 3 bases; junction bases outside the gene matches: 4. CDR1 SGDLS and CDR2 YYNGEE come from the germline V gene. The CDR3 loop is CASSSRTGEETQYF. As DNA, the CDR3 is TGTGCCAGCAGCTCCAGGACAGGGGAAGAGACCCAGTACTTC.

The chain carries TRBV5-1 and TRBJ2-5; TRBD2 aligns across 8 bases. This CDR3 contains 13 residues. Germline CDR1 is SGHRS and CDR2 is YFSETQ. The trim removed 7 bases at V and 1 base at J, leaving 3 bases unmatched. The CDR3 loop is CASATSAQETQYF. The CDR3 DNA follows: TGCGCCAGCGCGACTAGCGCCCAAGAGACCCAGTACTTC.

The chain carries TRBV9 and TRBJ2-6, with TRBD1 as a possible D gene (5 bases). Germline V lookup: CDR1 SGDLS, CDR2 YYNGEE. V shed 2 bases and J shed 3 bases, with 12 bases lying between them. This CDR3 spans 16 amino acids. This CDR3 reads CASSVFAGFGANVLTF. In DNA, the CDR3 is TGTGCCAGCAGCGTTTTCGCAGGGTTTGGGGCCAACGTCCTGACTTTC.